This TCR beta chain was identified in a study of cytomegalovirus exposure and HLA in healthy donors. Study conclusions and caveats: No immune exposure information besides CMV serostatus was available. In most subjects, TCR beta sequences reportedly gave accurate predictions of HLA-A and HLA-B alleles. Most TCRs appeared rarely, but some public TCRs recurred in many donors. An assumption of roughly uniform sequencing depth across donors underlay the presence/absence analyses.

60 Vbeta and 13 Jbeta primers were used in PCR. Sequencing was performed with immunoSEQ multiplex PCR; in TCRdb, only in-frame clones are kept and a portion is missing. This table holds 100,000 to 150,000 clones, about four fifths found once. Concerning this clone itself: The antigen is undetermined.

The sequenced material came from PBMCs. The receptor comes from a woman aged 40-49 years in good health and CMV-seronegative.

In DNA, the CDR3 is TGTGCCAGCCAGGGACAGGTCCGCTACGAGCAGTACTTC. Its translation: CASQGQVRYEQYF. This chain joins TRBV28 and TRBJ2-7, with 8 bases matching TRBD1. CDR1 is MDHEN, CDR2 SYDVKM, per germline. The CDR3 runs to 13 residues. V was clipped by 8 bases and J by 3 bases; unmatched bases: 6.